This T cell receptor beta chain was obtained from a study of CD8+CD57+ T cells in acquired aplastic anemia. About the research overall: Across the sorted CD4+ and CD8+ cells, DNA amounts averaged about 3 ug.

Note on this clonotype: Its antigen remains unidentified. A much bigger clone sits one base away, suggesting this may be a read error.

The study's findings and limits: Overlapping CD8+ CDR3 repertoires of patients and controls contained around 31 shared sequences. The study found no significant CD8+ Simpson's diversity difference between patients and controls.

Profiling that covered TCR beta VDJ and CDR3 relied on genomic DNA as its template. Using its own MiXCR run on the reads, TCRdb lists one record per CDR3 protein. The repertoire includes about 160,000 distinct CDR3 sequences, roughly 45% of them detected once, and 2.5% to 4% sits in the top ten. Patients chosen for sequencing had CD8+CD57+ cells that had expanded, as shown by flow cytometry. CDR3 length: 14 residues. CDR1 is MNHNS, CDR2 SASEGT, per germline. Material: sorted CD4+, CD8+, or CD8+CD57+ T cells (not recorded which) from PBMCs. This clonotype was obtained from a human donor with aplastic anemia. The chain combines TRBV6-1 with TRBJ1-1; a weak D match, TRBD1 (5 bases). In DNA form, the CDR3 reads TGTGCCAGCACCGCTAATGGGGGAAACACTGGAGCTTTCTTT. As protein: CASTANGGNTGAFF.